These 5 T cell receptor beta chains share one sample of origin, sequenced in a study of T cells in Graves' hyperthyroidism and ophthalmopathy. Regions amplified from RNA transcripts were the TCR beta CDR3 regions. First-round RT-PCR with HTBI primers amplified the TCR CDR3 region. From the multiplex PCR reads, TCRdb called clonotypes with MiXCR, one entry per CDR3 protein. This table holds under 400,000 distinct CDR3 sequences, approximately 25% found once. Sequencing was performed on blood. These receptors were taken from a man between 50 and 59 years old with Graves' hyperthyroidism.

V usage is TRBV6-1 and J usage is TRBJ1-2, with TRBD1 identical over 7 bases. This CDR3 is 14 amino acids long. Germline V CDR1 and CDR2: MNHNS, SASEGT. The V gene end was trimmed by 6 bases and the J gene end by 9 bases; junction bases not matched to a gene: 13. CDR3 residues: CASSDRPGQRSYTF. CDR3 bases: TGTGCCAGCAGCGACAGACCGGGACAGAGAAGCTACACCTTC.

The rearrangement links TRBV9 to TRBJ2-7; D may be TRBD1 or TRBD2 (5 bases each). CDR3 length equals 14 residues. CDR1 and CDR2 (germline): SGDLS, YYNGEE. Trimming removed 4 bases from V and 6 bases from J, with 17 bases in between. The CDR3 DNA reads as TGTGCCAGCAGCCCCATTGGGGGTCTCGGCGAGCAGTACTTC. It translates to CASSPIGGLGEQYF.

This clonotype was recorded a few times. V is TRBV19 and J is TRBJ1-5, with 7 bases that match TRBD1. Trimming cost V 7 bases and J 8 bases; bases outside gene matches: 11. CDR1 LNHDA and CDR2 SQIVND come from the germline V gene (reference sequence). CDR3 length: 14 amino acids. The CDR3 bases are TGTGCCAGTATAGGGGACAGCGGGGAGGAGCCCCAGCATTTT. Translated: CASIGDSGEEPQHF.

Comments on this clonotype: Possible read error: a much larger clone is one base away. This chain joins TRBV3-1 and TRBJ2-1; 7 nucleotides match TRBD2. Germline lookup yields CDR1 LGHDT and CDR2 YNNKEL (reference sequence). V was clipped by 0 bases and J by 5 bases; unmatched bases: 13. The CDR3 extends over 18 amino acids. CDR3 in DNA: TGTGCCAGCAGCCAAGATCTGGGCGGGCGGGAGCCTGACAATGAGCAGTTCTTC. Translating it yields CASSQDLGGREPDNEQFF.

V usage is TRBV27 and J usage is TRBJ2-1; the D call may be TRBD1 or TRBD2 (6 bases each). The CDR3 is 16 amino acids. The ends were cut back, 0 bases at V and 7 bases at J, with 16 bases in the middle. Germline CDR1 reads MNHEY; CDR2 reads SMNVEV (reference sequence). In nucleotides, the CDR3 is TGTGCCAGCAGTTTATCGATTCCCCGGGGGCGGAATGAGCAGTTCTTC. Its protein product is CASSLSIPRGRNEQFF.